This TCR beta chain stems from a study of shared clonotypes between healthy human individuals. The wider study: For every donor, three CD4 naive, three CD4 memory, two CD8 naive and one CD8 memory plates were used.

This clone was seen a handful of times. The germline gives CDR1 LNHDA, CDR2 SQIVND (reference sequence). The CDR3 spans 14 residues. V was clipped by 5 bases and J by 8 bases, with 18 bases between them. Method: immunoSEQ multiplex PCR; TCRdb's copy keeps in-frame clones and lacks some. The table lists under 1,100,000 clones, more than 75% of them singletons, with 0.6% to 0.75% in the top ten. The source material was memory CD4+ T cells from PBMCs. Stated subset: CD45RA-negative fraction. V is TRBV19 and J is TRBJ1-2; D ambiguous. This clonotype was sampled from a man between 18 and 29 years old in good health. Some clones in this sample may be carry-over from other donors' samples. The chain's CDR3 is CASSLKRSLRGYTF. The CDR3, as DNA: TGTGCCAGTAGTCTTAAGCGGAGTTTGAGGGGCTACACCTTC. Filled out from reference TRBV19 and TRBJ1-2, the complete variable domain reads DGGITQSPKYLFRKEGQNVTLSCEQNLNHDAMYWYRQDPGQGLRLIYYSQIVNDFQKGDIAEGYSVSREKKESFPLTVTSAQKNPTAFYLCASSLKRSLRGYTFGSGTRLTVV.